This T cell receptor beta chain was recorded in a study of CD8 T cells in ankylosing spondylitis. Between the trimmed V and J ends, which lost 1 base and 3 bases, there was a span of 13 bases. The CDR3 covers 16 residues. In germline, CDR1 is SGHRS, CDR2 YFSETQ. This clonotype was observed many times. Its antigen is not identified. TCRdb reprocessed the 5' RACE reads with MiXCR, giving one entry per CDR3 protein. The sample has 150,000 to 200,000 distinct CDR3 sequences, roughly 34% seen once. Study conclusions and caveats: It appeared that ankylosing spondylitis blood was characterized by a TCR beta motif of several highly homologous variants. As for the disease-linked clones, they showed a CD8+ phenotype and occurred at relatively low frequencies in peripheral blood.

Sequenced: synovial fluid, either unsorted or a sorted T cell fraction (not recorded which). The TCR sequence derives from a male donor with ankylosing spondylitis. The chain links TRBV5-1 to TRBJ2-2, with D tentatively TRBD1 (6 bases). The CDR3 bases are TGCGCCAGCAGCTTGAGTGGACAGATTTACACCGGGGAGCTGTTTTTT. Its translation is CASSLSGQIYTGELFF. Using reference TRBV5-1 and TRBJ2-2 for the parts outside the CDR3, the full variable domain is KAGVTQTPRYLIKTRGQQVTLSCSPISGHRSVSWYQQTPGQGLQFLFEYFSETQRNKGNFPGRFSGRQFSNSRSEMNVSTLELGDSALYLCASSLSGQIYTGELFFGEGSRLTVL.